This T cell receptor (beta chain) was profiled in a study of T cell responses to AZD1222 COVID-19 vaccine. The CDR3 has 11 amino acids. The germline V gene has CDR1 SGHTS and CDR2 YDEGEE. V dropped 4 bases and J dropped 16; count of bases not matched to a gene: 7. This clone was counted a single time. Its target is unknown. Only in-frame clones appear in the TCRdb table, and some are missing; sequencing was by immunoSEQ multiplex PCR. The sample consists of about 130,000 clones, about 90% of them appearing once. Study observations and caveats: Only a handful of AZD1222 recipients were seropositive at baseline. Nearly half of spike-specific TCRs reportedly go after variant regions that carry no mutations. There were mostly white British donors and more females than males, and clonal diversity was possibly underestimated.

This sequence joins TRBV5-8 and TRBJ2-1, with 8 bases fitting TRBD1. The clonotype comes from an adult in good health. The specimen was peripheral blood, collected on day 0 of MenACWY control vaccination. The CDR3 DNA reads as TGTGCCAGCAGCCTGACAGGGGCGAACTTCTTC. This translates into CASSLTGANFF.